This T cell receptor beta chain was obtained from a study of somatic mutations in cytotoxic T cells in rheumatoid arthritis. Germline CDR1 and CDR2: MNHNY and SVGAGI (reference sequence). Deletions cut 6 bases from V and 0 bases from J, with 17 bases between. The CDR3 is 16 amino acids. Sequencing used immunoSEQ multiplex PCR; TCRdb keeps in-frame clones, though not all of them. Altogether about 14,000 clones are present, around 90% being singletons, with the ten largest covering approximately 18%. The receptor's source is a man between 65 and 85 years old with rheumatoid arthritis. This chain connects TRBV6-6 to TRBJ1-1; D is unresolved. Sequencing was performed on CD4+ T cells sorted from blood. The CDR3 DNA sequence: TGTGCCAGCAGATTGGGCTCCTACAACATGAACACTGAAGCTTTCTTT. Protein: CASRLGSYNMNTEAFF.